This TCR beta chain was found in a study of OX40 agonist ivuxolimab in advanced cancers. At the level of the study: Eligibility admitted prior anti-PD-1, anti-PD-L1 or anti-CTLA-4 therapy; about 42% had some. Patients achieving partial responses numbered three: one hepatocellular carcinoma case and two cutaneous melanoma cases.

Method: immunoSEQ multiplex PCR; TCRdb's copy keeps in-frame clones and lacks some. The sample shows around 77,000 clones, over 80% of them seen only once. Comments on this clone: The junction departs from germline at one end; a sequencing error may be responsible. The sample carries other DNA sequences with the same CDR3.

From germline, CDR1 is MNHNY and CDR2 SVGAGI (reference sequence). This CDR3 is built from 13 residues. The input for sequencing was CD4+ or CD8+ T cells sorted from blood, taken in a trial of the OX40 agonist ivuxolimab. The clonotype originates from an adult with an advanced solid tumor such as melanoma, head and neck, liver or kidney cancer. V is TRBV6-6 and J is TRBJ1-2; no definite D call. CDR3 nucleotide sequence: TGTGCCAGCACCCCCTCAGCTAACTATGGCTACACATTC. Translation: CASTPSANYGYTF.